This T cell receptor (beta chain) stems from a study of T cells in narcolepsy. As for the study in general: Enrolled donors included narcolepsy type 1 or type 2 patients and healthy controls.

Points from the study as a whole: Reportedly, autoreactive clonotypes were serially detected in patients' blood but not controls'. Autoreactive clone sequences were missing from some blood memory CD4+ repertoires. Same-patient CSF and blood CD4+ T cell clonotypes included HCRT-specific and TRIB2-specific autoreactive ones.

Sequencing was performed with immunoSEQ multiplex PCR; in TCRdb, only in-frame clones are kept and a portion is missing. The sample has 30,000 to 40,000 clones, 75% to 90% seen once; the top ten hold approximately 0.8%. This clone was seen a single time. What it binds is not known. The receptor comes from a human donor with narcolepsy. The sequencing input was CD45RA- memory CD4+ T cells from PBMCs.

The CDR3 DNA reads as TGTGCCAGCAGCGTAAATGAAGGGACCCAGGGGACCCAGTACTTC. It specifies CASSVNEGTQGTQYF. The chain recombines TRBV9 with TRBJ2-5, with D tentatively TRBD1 or TRBD2 (5 bases each). Germline V gene data show CDR1 as SGDLS and CDR2 as YYNGEE. The CDR3 is 15 residues long. V was clipped by 1 base and J by 7 bases, with 17 bases between them.